This T cell receptor (beta chain) was obtained from a study of identifying expanded T cells in peripheral blood. Findings of the study overall: Technical replicates showed about 1.1 changed clones; approximately two weeks 15 to 20; four weeks 19. Clone count variance between approximately 2-week samples rose with total template count.

Of note for this clone: What it binds is unknown.

The ends lost 5 bases at V and 3 bases at J; junction bases unmatched: 3. CDR1 and CDR2 (germline): SGHAT, FQNNGV. This CDR3 comprises 14 residues. Profiling relied on immunoSEQ multiplex PCR, and the TCRdb table lists in-frame clones only, not all of them. The sample carries fewer than 85,000 clones, roughly 81% recorded once. The chain carries TRBV11-2 and TRBJ1-4, with TRBD1 identical over 7 bases. The receptor's source is a person aged 18 to 70 in good health. The sequenced sample was blood. The CDR3 spells CASSPGTANEKLFF. The DNA for the CDR3 is TGTGCCAGCAGCCCCGGGACAGCTAATGAAAAACTGTTTTTT.